This T cell receptor beta chain was recovered during a study of cytomegalovirus exposure and HLA in healthy donors. The PCR ran on 60 Vbeta and 13 Jbeta primers. Sequencing was performed with immunoSEQ multiplex PCR; in TCRdb, only in-frame clones are kept and a portion is missing. The sample includes some 150,000 clones, over 65% of them seen just once. Source material: PBMCs. This clonotype originated in a woman between 40 and 50 years old in good health and CMV-seronegative.

The CDR3 loop reads CASSIQYQETQYF. CDR3 DNA sequence: TGTGCCAGTAGTATCCAGTACCAAGAGACCCAGTACTTC. The chain is built from TRBV19 and TRBJ2-5, with unresolved D. Germline CDR1 LNHDA, CDR2 SQIVND (reference sequence). The ends were cut back, 3 bases at V and 0 bases at J, with 5 bases in the middle. This CDR3 contains 13 residues.